The T cell receptor beta chain described here comes from a study of T cell responses to AZD1222 COVID-19 vaccine (dated by TCRdb to about 2021). Some background on the complete study: TCR sequencing covered roughly 230 trial participants: some 210 given two doses of AZD1222 and around 25 given two doses of MenACWY control vaccine. Trial participants were enrolled into age subgroups of 18-55, 56-69 and 70-plus years, which contained approximately 150, 28 and 58 TCR-sequenced participants, respectively. Points the paper makes about the study in general: Participants were mostly white British, with more females than males. The authors suggested clonal diversity may have been underestimated. CD4 TCRs associated with the vaccine covered the entire spike protein, and the dominant responses were in regions 160-218 and 743-854. Because no day 14 peak-response samples were available, the repertoires could be characterized only after the peak T cell response. Reportedly, close to half of the unique spike-specific TCRs recognized epitopes lying outside the regions that are mutated in the B.1.351 and B.1.1.7 variants. Conclusions about previously exposed vaccinees were limited because only six or seven AZD1222 recipients were SARS-CoV-2 seropositive at baseline. A significant rise in spike-specific TCR breadth and depth was observed after two AZD1222 doses relative to day 0 and relative to MenACWY recipients. In the small 56-69-year group, the increase in depth fell short of significance, most likely because of low power.

The CDR3 regions of human TCRbeta chains were analyzed by immunosequencing. The study's processing was this. Repertoire TCRs were matched against a reference library of SARS-CoV-2-specific TCRs generated with the MIRA antigen-specificity platform. Breadth meant the fraction of unique TCRs that were SARS-CoV-2-associated, whereas depth meant the fraction of total T cells that were SARS-CoV-2-associated. Using the MIRA data, each spike-specific TCR was mapped to the spike region that the TCR reacts to and placed in a CD4 or CD8 class. Log10-transformed breadth and depth values were compared by one-way ANOVA with Sidak's multiple comparisons tests. TCRdb took over this immuneACCESS table, retaining in-frame rearrangements with V and J assigned. Such tables are incomplete; in checked studies, under half of the missing clones stem from an unresolved V gene, and the remainder is unexplained. V and J calls and clone size are given by that table; D and trimming were obtained from the DNA. Counted in this sample were tens of thousands of clones; 85% to 90% of them appeared once. 6.9% of the sample lies in the top ten.

This specimen's time point label, interpreted: about 28 days (+/-7) after the second vaccine dose. AZD1222 recipients with second doses at about 4 weeks or about 12 weeks were pooled, because spike-specific TCR depth and breadth did not differ between schedules. Vaccinee samples came from UK trials COV001 and COV002, including a single-blind randomized controlled phase 2/3 trial of AZD1222 (ChAdOx1 nCoV-19) in healthy adults. For TCRbeta chain sequencing, PBMC samples were collected from trial participants at day 0 and at day 28 after the second dose. Points on this clone: This receptor's antigen is unknown. Base qualities are not recorded, but no much larger clone differs from it by a single base.

V is pared back by 6 bases and J by 0 bases, with 15 bases lying between the germline termini. Including the terminal cysteine and phenylalanine, the CDR3 comprises 16 residues. The only DNA kept is the CDR3, 48 bases in frame from the first base. CDR1 and CDR2 are read off the germline V gene as SNHLY and FYNNEI. The specimen comprised peripheral blood, sampled 28 days after the second AZD1222 dose. This clonotype was sampled from an adult who received the AZD1222 COVID-19 vaccine. The receptor chain draws on TRBV2 and TRBJ2-1, with the D segment possibly TRBD1 or TRBD2, each aligning over 5 bases. CDR3 region: CASSDEAGSSYNEQFF. The DNA reads as follows: TGTGCCAGCAGCGACGAAGCAGGGAGCTCCTACAATGAGCAGTTCTTC.